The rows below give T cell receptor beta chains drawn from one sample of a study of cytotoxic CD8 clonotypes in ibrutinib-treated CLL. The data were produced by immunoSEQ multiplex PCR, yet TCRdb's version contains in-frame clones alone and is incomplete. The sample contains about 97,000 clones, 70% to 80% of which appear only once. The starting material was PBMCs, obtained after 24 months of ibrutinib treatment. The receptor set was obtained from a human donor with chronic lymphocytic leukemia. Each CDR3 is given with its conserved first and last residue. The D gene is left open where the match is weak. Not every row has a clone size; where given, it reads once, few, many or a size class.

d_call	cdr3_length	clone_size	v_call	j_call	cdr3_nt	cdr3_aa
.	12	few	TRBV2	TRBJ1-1	TGTGCCAGGAGGGACATGGACACTGAAGCTTTCTTT	CARRDMDTEAFF
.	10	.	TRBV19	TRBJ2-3	TGTGCCACTACGCAAACTACGCAGTATTTT	CATTQTTQYF
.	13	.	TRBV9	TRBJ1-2	TGTGCCAGCAGCCCGCAGGGGACTTATGGCTACACCTTC	CASSPQGTYGYTF
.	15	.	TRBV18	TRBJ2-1	TGTGCCAGCTCACCAGGGCGGACGATTTACAATGAGCAGTTCTTC	CASSPGRTIYNEQFF
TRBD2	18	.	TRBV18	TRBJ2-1	TGTGCCAGCTCAACGGCGAGGACTAGCGGGTCCTCCTACAATGAGCAGTTCTTC	CASSTARTSGSSYNEQFF
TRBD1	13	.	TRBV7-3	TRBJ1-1	TGTGCCAGCACAGGGGGAGGGCGCACTGAAGCTTTCTTT	CASTGGGRTEAFF
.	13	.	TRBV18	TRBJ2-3	TGTGCCAGCTCACCACCATCCACAGATACGCAGTATTTT	CASSPPSTDTQYF
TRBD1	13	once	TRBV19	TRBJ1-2	TGTGCCAGTAGTGGGGACAGAAGTACAGGCTACACCTTC	CASSGDRSTGYTF
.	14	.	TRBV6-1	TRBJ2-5	TGTGCCAGCAGTGTTCAGGGATCAGGAGAGACCCAGTACTTC	CASSVQGSGETQYF
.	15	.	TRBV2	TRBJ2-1	TGTGCCAGCACTGGGGGGCAGGGGGCCTACAATGAGCAGTTCTTC	CASTGGQGAYNEQFF
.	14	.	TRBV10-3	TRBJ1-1	TGTGCCATCAGCCTGACAGGTGATAACACTGAAGCTTTCTTT	CAISLTGDNTEAFF
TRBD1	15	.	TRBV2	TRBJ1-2	TGTGCCAGCAGCGTCACCACACAGGGGCTCAGTGGCTACACCTTC	CASSVTTQGLSGYTF
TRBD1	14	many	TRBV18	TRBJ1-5	TGTGCCAGCTCACCAGGGACAGCCAATCAGCCCCAGCATTTT	CASSPGTANQPQHF
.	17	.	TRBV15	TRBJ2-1	TGTGCCACCAGCAGAGATGTGGACGTTAGCTCCTACAATGAGCAGTTCTTC	CATSRDVDVSSYNEQFF
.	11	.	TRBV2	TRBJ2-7	TGTGCCAGCAGTGACAGGGGAGAGCAGTACTTC	CASSDRGEQYF
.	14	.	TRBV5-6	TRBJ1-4	TGTGCCAGCAGCCTCCGGACCGGCAATGAAAAACTGTTTTTT	CASSLRTGNEKLFF
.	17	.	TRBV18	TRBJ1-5	TGTGCCAGCTCGCAAGTAGGGGCTGGGGATAGCAATCAGCCCCAGCATTTT	CASSQVGAGDSNQPQHF
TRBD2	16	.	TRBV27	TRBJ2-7	TGTGCCAGCAGTTTATCGAGCGGACTAGCGGTTCTCGAGCAGTACTTC	CASSLSSGLAVLEQYF
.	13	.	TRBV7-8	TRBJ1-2	TGTGCCAGCAGCTTAGATGATTGGGGGGGCTACACCTTC	CASSLDDWGGYTF
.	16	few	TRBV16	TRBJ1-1	TGTGCCAGCAGCCAGTGGAGTGAGGATCGGGACACTGAAGCTTTCTTT	CASSQWSEDRDTEAFF
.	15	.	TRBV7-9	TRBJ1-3	TGTGCCAGCAGCCCAACGTCGACTACTGGAAACACCATATATTTT	CASSPTSTTGNTIYF
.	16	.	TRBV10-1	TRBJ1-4	TGCGCCAGCAGTGAGTCCGGGCCAGGGAAGAATGAAAAACTGTTTTTT	CASSESGPGKNEKLFF
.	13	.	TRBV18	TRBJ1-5	TGTGCCAGCTCACCGGAGTTGAATCAGCCCCAGCATTTT	CASSPELNQPQHF
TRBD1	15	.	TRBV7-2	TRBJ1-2	TGTGCCAGCAGCTTAGGGACAGGGGGGAACTATGGCTACACCTTC	CASSLGTGGNYGYTF
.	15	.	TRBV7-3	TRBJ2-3	TGTGCCAGCAGCTTAGTCAGAGCCATCACAGATACGCAGTATTTT	CASSLVRAITDTQYF
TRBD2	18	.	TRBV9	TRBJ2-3	TGTGCCAGCAGCGGCGAGGCGCCGGGACTAGCGGGAGCAGATACGCAGTATTTT	CASSGEAPGLAGADTQYF
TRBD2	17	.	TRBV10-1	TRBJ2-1	TGCGCCAGCAGTGAGTACCAACCGGGACTAGGTTACAATGAGCAGTTCTTC	CASSEYQPGLGYNEQFF
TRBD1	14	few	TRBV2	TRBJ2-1	TGTGCCAGCCTGTTACAGGGGGCGGGCAATGAGCAGTTCTTC	CASLLQGAGNEQFF